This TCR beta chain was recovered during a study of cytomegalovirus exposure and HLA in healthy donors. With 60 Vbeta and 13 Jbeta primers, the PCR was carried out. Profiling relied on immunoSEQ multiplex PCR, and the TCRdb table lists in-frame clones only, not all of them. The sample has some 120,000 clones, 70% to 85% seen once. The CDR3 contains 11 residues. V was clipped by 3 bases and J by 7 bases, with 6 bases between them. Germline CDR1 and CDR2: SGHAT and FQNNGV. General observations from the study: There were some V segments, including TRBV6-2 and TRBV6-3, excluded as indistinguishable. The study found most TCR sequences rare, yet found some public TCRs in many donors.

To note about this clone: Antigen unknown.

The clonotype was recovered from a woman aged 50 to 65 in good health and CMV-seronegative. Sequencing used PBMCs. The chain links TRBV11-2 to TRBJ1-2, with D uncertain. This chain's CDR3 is CASSLRSGYTF. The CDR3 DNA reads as TGTGCCAGCAGCTTGAGGAGTGGCTACACCTTC.